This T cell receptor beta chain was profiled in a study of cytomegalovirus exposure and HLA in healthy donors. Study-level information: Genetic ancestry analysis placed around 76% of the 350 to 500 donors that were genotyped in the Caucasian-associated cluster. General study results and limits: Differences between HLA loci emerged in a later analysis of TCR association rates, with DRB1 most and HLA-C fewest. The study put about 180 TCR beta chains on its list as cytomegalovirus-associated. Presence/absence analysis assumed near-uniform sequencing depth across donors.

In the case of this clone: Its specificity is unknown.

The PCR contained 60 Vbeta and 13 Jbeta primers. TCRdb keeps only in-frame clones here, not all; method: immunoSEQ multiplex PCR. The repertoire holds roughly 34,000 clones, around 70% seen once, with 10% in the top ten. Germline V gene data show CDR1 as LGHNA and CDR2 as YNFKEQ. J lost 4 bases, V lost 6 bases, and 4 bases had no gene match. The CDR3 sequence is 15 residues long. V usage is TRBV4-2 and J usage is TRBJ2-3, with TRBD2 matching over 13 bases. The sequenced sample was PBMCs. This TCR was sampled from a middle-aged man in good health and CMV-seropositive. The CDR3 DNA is TGTGCCAGCAGGGGACTAGCGGGGCCCTCAGATACGCAGTATTTT. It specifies CASRGLAGPSDTQYF.